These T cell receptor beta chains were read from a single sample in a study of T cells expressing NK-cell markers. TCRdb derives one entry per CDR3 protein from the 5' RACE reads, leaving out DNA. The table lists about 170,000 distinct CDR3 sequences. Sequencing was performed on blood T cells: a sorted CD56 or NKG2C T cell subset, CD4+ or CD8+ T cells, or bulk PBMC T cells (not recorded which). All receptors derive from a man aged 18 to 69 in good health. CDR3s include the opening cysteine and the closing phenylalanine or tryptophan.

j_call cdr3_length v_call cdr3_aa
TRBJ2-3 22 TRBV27 CASSSTKGLLAGGEDSTDTQYF
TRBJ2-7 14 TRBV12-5 CASGLQGTSYEQYF
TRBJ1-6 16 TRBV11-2 CASSLTGEENNSPLHF
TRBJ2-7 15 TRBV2 CASTSSGTRPYEQYF
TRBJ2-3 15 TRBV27 CASRLLQGLADTQYF
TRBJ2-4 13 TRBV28 CASRRKGKNIQYF
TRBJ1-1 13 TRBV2 CASSVGGVGEAFF
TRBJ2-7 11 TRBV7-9 CASSLGLDRYF
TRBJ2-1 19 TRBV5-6 CASSSRLAGAGTSYNEQFF
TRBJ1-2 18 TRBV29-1 CSAKTYRDRGPVNYGYTF
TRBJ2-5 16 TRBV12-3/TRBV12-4 CASRLSGGALEETQYF